The T cell receptor beta chain described here comes from a study of T-cell reconstitution after alpha-beta-depleted transplantation in children. Study-wide points: Once a year had passed after transplant, T-cell counts and diversity came mostly from newly produced T cells. Several hundred rapidly expanded clones from non-depleted graft cells reportedly supplied alpha-beta T cells about two months post-transplant.

On this clonotype: The target antigen is unknown.

Unique molecular identifiers were incorporated into the prepared TCRbeta library. TCRdb itself ran the PCR reads through MiXCR, one entry per CDR3 protein. The table has 350,000 to 500,000 distinct CDR3 sequences, roughly 44% seen once. The germline V and J ends were trimmed by 0 bases and 0 bases, with 9 bases remaining between them. Looked up from germline, CDR1 is LNHNV and CDR2 is YYDKDF (reference sequence). The CDR3 has 15 residues. This TCR derives from a girl between 2 and 10 years old with aplastic anemia, due to receive a stem cell transplant. The V and J genes are TRBV15 and TRBJ2-7; D is undetermined. The specimen was PBMCs, collected before TCRalphabeta/CD19-depleted stem cell transplant. This CDR3 is CATSRERDPSYEQYF. CDR3 coding DNA: TGTGCCACCAGCAGAGAAAGGGATCCCTCCTACGAGCAGTACTTC.